This entry lists 12 T cell receptor beta chains sequenced from one sample in a study of blood T cell repertoires in COVID-19. Method: immunoSEQ multiplex PCR; TCRdb's copy keeps in-frame clones and lacks some. The sample records about 58,000 clones, 75% to 85% being singletons. Source material: peripheral blood. All receptors come from a man aged 45 to 65 with COVID-19, enrolled during active disease.

The chain employs TRBV6-6 and TRBJ2-1; TRBD2 matches 13 bases. The CDR3 covers 20 residues. Trimming removed 5 bases from V and 1 base from J; junction bases left unmatched: 14. Per the germline V gene, CDR1 is MNHNY and CDR2 is SVGAGI (reference sequence). The CDR3 here is CASSPWTSGSASGSYNEQFF. CDR3 in DNA: TGTGCCAGCAGTCCGTGGACTAGCGGGAGCGCTAGCGGGTCCTACAATGAGCAGTTCTTC.

This rearrangement joins TRBV19 to TRBJ2-7; TRBD1 agrees at 7 bases. CDR1 LNHDA and CDR2 SQIVND come from the germline V gene (reference sequence). The V and J ends lost 5 bases and 5 bases, in that order; junction bases with no gene match: 9. This CDR3 contains 14 residues. The CDR3 DNA follows: TGTGCCAGTAGTCCCGGGACAGCCTATAACGAGCAGTACTTC. Translated, it gives CASSPGTAYNEQYF.

The genes are TRBV11-2 and TRBJ1-2; TRBD1 matches 8 bases. CDR3 size: 14 residues. CDR1 and CDR2 (germline): SGHAT, FQNNGV. The V segment lost 5 bases and the J segment 2 bases; nucleotides outside the gene matches: 4. The CDR3 reads CASSHRDRNYGYTF. Here the CDR3 DNA reads TGTGCCAGCAGCCACAGGGACAGGAACTATGGCTACACCTTC.

In its sample, this clone was seen a few times. The chain joins TRBV28 to TRBJ2-1, with 9 bases that match TRBD2. Germline loops: CDR1 MDHEN, CDR2 SYDVKM. The CDR3 length is 15 residues. With 3 bases clipped from V and 4 bases from J, the junction kept 4 bases outside the gene matches. CDR3 sequence reads: CASSFSGRSYNEQFF. The CDR3 bases are TGTGCCAGCAGTTTCAGCGGGAGGTCTTACAATGAGCAGTTCTTC.

The V call is TRBV6-6, the J call TRBJ2-7, with 10 bases fitting TRBD2. This CDR3 comprises 15 residues. The V and J ends lost 6 bases and 2 bases, in that order; junction bases with no gene match: 7. Germline V lookup: CDR1 MNHNY, CDR2 SVGAGI (reference sequence). CDR3 nucleotides: TGTGCCAGCAGGCGACTAGCGGGCCAAACCTACGAGCAGTACTTC. Encoded protein: CASRRLAGQTYEQYF.

This clone was recorded a few times. V is TRBV29-1 and J is TRBJ1-2, with TRBD1 matching 9 bases. J lost 7 bases, V lost 6 bases, and 6 bases had no gene match. Germline V gene data show CDR1 as SQVTM and CDR2 as ANQGSEA. This CDR3 spans 12 amino acids. The DNA of the CDR3 is TGCAGCGTCGTACAGGGGGCGCGTGGCTACACCTTC. Residues: CSVVQGARGYTF.

V gene TRBV5-1 combines with J gene TRBJ2-5; D uncertain. V lost 4 bases and J 0 bases, leaving 13 bases between the germline ends. There are 15 residues in the CDR3. The V gene's germline CDR1 is SGHRS and CDR2 YFSETQ. The chain's CDR3 is CASSPDGLNQETQYF. CDR3 DNA: TGCGCCAGCAGCCCGGATGGGCTGAACCAAGAGACCCAGTACTTC.

V gene TRBV27 combines with J gene TRBJ2-5; D unclear. This CDR3 comprises 15 residues. The V end was cut by 4 bases, the J end by 4 bases, with 16 bases between. Germline-derived CDR1 and CDR2 are MNHEY and SMNVEV (reference sequence). CDR3 DNA: TGTGCCAGCAGTTACAACAGCCCCCTTGGAGAGACCCAGTACTTC. Translation gives CASSYNSPLGETQYF.

The V gene is TRBV19, the J gene TRBJ2-7; D is possibly TRBD1 (6 bases). V was shortened by 3 bases and J by 4 bases, with 10 bases between the two germline ends. The CDR3 spans 13 residues. Germline V gene data show CDR1 as LNHDA and CDR2 as SQIVND (reference sequence). The chain's CDR3 is CASSIGRGYEQYF. As DNA, the CDR3 is TGTGCCAGTAGTATTGGCAGGGGATACGAGCAGTACTTC.

The chain recombines TRBV3-1 (or the pseudogene TRBV3-2) with TRBJ2-7; TRBD1 agrees at 7 bases. Trimming took 4 bases from V and 0 from J; bases not matched to a gene: 6. CDR3 length equals 15 residues. Germline lookup yields CDR1 LGHDT and CDR2 YNNKEL (reference sequence). For the CDR3, the DNA is TGTGCCAGCAGCCCGGGGACAGCAAGCTCCTACGAGCAGTACTTC. Translated: CASSPGTASSYEQYF.

This clone occurred once. The gene calls are TRBV5-6 and TRBJ2-6; weak D call: TRBD2 (5 bases). V was trimmed by 0 bases and J by 2 bases, leaving 12 bases between them. The CDR3 extends over 17 amino acids. Germline V gives CDR1 SGHDT, CDR2 YYEEEE. This CDR3 is CASSLGWAGPGANVLTF. The CDR3 DNA is TGTGCCAGCAGCTTGGGATGGGCGGGCCCTGGGGCCAACGTCCTGACTTTC.

This rearrangement joins TRBV7-9 to TRBJ2-2; D gene unclear. V was cut by 8 bases and J by 4 bases, with 11 bases left in between. Germline CDR1 SEHNR, CDR2 FQNEAQ (reference sequence). The CDR3 is 13 amino acids. The CDR3 bases are TGTGCCAGCGGCACTACCCGCACCGGGGAGCTGTTTTTT. It codes for CASGTTRTGELFF. Based on the CDR3 plus reference TRBV7-9 and TRBJ2-2, the full variable domain is DTGVSQNPRHKITKRGQNVTFRCDPISEHNRLYWYRQTLGQGPEFLTYFQNEAQLEKSRLLSDRFSAERPKGSFSTLEIQRTEQGDSAMYLCASGTTRTGELFFGEGSRLTVL.